Shown below are 8 T cell receptor beta chains from a single sample sequenced in a study of cytomegalovirus exposure and HLA in healthy donors. The PCR had 60 Vbeta and 13 Jbeta primers. Measured with immunoSEQ multiplex PCR; TCRdb has only the in-frame clones, and not every one. The table has around 80,000 clones, over 60% seen once. Sequenced sample: PBMCs. These receptors came from a male donor in good health and CMV-seropositive.

The J gene is TRBJ1-1, the V gene TRBV6-5; TRBD1 is a possible D gene (6 bases). The V gene lost 6 bases and the J gene lost 3 bases, with 14 bases spanning the gap. From germline, CDR1 is MNHEY and CDR2 SVGAGI. CDR3 length: 14 amino acids. The CDR3 DNA reads as TGTGCCAGCAGCAGAGGGCCAGGGGACACTGAAGCTTTCTTT. Translated: CASSRGPGDTEAFF.

This clone was seen ten or more times. The chain couples TRBV4-1 to TRBJ1-2; D perhaps matches TRBD1 (6 bases). CDR3 length: 16 residues. Germline CDR1 and CDR2: MGHRA and YSYEKL. Trimming left V 1 base short and J 8 bases short, with 20 bases between. CDR3 in DNA: TGCGCCAGCAGCCAAGGGGCAGCCAGGGGACCTATGGGCTACACCTTC. Translated: CASSQGAARGPMGYTF.

The sample holds a few counts of this clone. This chain connects TRBV5-6 to TRBJ2-7; a possible D gene is TRBD1 (6 bases). The germline V gene has CDR1 SGHDT and CDR2 YYEEEE. This CDR3 has 15 residues. Trimming removed 6 bases from V and 0 bases from J, with 16 bases in between. This CDR3 reads CASTPGASPSYEQYF. The CDR3 coding sequence is TGTGCCAGCACCCCAGGGGCAAGCCCCTCCTACGAGCAGTACTTC.

V gene TRBV7-2 combines with J gene TRBJ2-3, with D perhaps TRBD2 (5 bases). The CDR3 length is 14 residues. Trimming took off 2 bases at V and 3 bases at J, with 9 bases between the two ends. The germline V gene encodes CDR1 SGHTA and CDR2 FQGNSA. CDR3 sequence (DNA): TGTGCCAGCAGCTTAAGGAGGACGACAGATACGCAGTATTTT. As protein: CASSLRRTTDTQYF.

The rearrangement uses TRBV28 and TRBJ1-1; D remains unclear. V lost 6 bases and J 1 base, leaving 12 bases between the germline ends. The CDR3 contains 14 residues. CDR1 and CDR2 (germline): MDHEN, SYDVKM. CDR3 sequence (DNA): TGTGCCAGCAGAGAGCGTCTAGGGAACACTGAAGCTTTCTTT. Translating it yields CASRERLGNTEAFF.

The chain is built from TRBV27 and TRBJ1-1; perhaps TRBD1 as D (6 bases). Germline CDR1 MNHEY, CDR2 SMNVEV (reference sequence). This CDR3 is 15 amino acids long. The germline V and J ends were trimmed by 2 bases and 3 bases, with 13 bases remaining between them. The DNA for the CDR3 is TGTGCCAGCAGTTTAAGGGGGACGGTATACACTGAAGCTTTCTTT. It translates to CASSLRGTVYTEAFF.

This sequence joins TRBV4-3 and TRBJ2-3; 12 positions agree with TRBD2. V trimming: 1 base; J trimming: 6 bases; junction bases outside the gene matches: 11. The CDR3 runs 18 residues. CDR1 and CDR2 (germline): LGHNA, YSLEER. Here the CDR3 reads CASSQVFRLAGGGDTQYF. The CDR3 DNA reads TGCGCCAGCAGCCAAGTTTTTCGGCTAGCGGGAGGGGGGGATACGCAGTATTTT.

The rearrangement uses TRBV7-9 and TRBJ1-4; D uncertain. Per the germline V gene, CDR1 is SEHNR and CDR2 is FQNEAQ (reference sequence). The V gene lost 5 bases and the J gene lost 8 bases, with 9 bases spanning the gap. The CDR3 spans 12 residues. CDR3 region: CASSGELEKLFF. The CDR3, as DNA: TGTGCCAGCAGCGGGGAGTTGGAAAAACTGTTTTTT.